This T cell receptor (beta chain) was captured by sequencing in a study of somatic mutations in cytotoxic T cells in rheumatoid arthritis (dated by TCRdb to the late 2010s). General notes on the study: Some V beta antibody-stained T-cell populations were flow-sorted on a FACSAria II or Sony SH800 at nearly 100% purity, and sorted V beta1+ cells also underwent TCRB sequencing. The study asked whether expanded CD8+ T-cell clones in newly diagnosed, untreated rheumatoid arthritis carry somatic mutations, and used TCRB deep sequencing to characterize clonality. TCRB deep sequencing covered 65 to 80 patients with rheumatoid arthritis along with some 22 healthy controls. Median age was essentially the same in the patient group and the control group.

The CDR3, from cysteine to phenylalanine, totals 13 residues. Solely the CDR3 DNA is kept, with 39 bases framed from the first base. Relative to germline, V is 6 bases shorter and J is 10 bases shorter, with 17 bases between their ends. CDR1 MNHEY and CDR2 SMNVEV were looked up in the germline V gene (reference sequence). With a median age of 56 years (range roughly 21-70) and around 50% female, the healthy controls consisted of 20 blood donors whose buffy coats were used. On an AutoMACS, CD4+ and CD8+ cells were isolated via positive magnetic bead selection, and their purity was verified by flow cytometry. Peripheral blood mononuclear cells were isolated by Ficoll-Paque PLUS density gradient separation. DNA from CD4-enriched, CD8-enriched or PBMC samples was extracted using Nucleospin Tissue or Tissue XS kits and then quantified on a Qubit 2.0 fluorometer. As to this clone: Its cognate antigen has yet to be identified. No clone much larger than this one lies a single base away; base qualities are absent.

TCRB CDR3 sequencing used the immunoSEQ assay on genomic DNA. As for the authors' bioinformatics: Analyses were restricted to productive TCRB rearrangements. Defining a clone by its unique TCRB CDR3 sequence, the study calculated clonality as a productive clonality index derived from Shannon entropy. Repertoire overlap between two samples was calculated from the template counts of each clone relative to total templates per sample. V-gene usage measured by flow cytometry correlated with TCRB sequencing V-gene usage, with a Spearman r of approximately 0.6. The immuneACCESS repertoire file appears here via TCRdb, limited to in-frame rearrangements. These files lack a portion of the clones; in checked studies, under half of the deficit traces to unresolved V genes, and the cause of the others is not known. That table furnishes V, J and clone size, whereas the DNA furnished D and trimming. In this sample the table shows fewer than 20,000 clones, around 70% of which occur a single time. The ten largest clones add up to roughly a fifth of the sample.

Study-wide findings and limitations: In about an eighth of the roughly 65 patients, more than 20% of CD8+ cells belonged to the largest CD8+ clone, while several identical CD8+ TCRB sequences were shared between blood and synovial fluid. Rheumatoid arthritis patients and age-matched healthy controls did not significantly differ in CD8+ T-cell clonality. Healthy controls showed no age-related increase in CD8+ clonality, whereas patients did (Spearman r of about 0.5). No adjustment for multiple comparisons was made for the slight TRBV07 underrepresentation in patients. The expanded CD8+ clones had unknown antigen targets, and not appearing in virus-specific databases did not rule out that they were virus-specific.

Here the chain combines TRBV27 and TRBJ2-3; a weak D assignment points to TRBD1 (6 bases agree). The clonotype originates from a woman aged 60-70 years in good health. Specimen: CD8+ T cells sorted from blood. CDR3 sequence: CASSPTTGYAQYF. The DNA reads TGTGCCAGCAGCCCGACTACAGGGTACGCGCAGTATTTT.